These 26 T cell receptor beta chains share one sample of origin, sequenced in a study of a mutant IDH1 vaccine in newly diagnosed glioma. No antigen has been assigned to these receptors. Here immunoSEQ multiplex PCR was the method, and the copy in TCRdb shows in-frame clones only, minus some. Among 34,000 or so clones, around 78% were seen once, and the ten largest hold roughly 22%. Time point noted: week 11, during vaccination. The vaccine gave 300 ug of a 20-mer mutant IDH1 peptide subcutaneously per dose. The source was PBMCs, collected from a glioma patient whose treatment included an IDH1 peptide vaccine. The source is a man aged 25 to 40 with glioma.

This clone occurred once. This chain links TRBV13 with TRBJ2-1; the match to TRBD2 covers 10 bases. Germline trimming cut 5 bases from V and 0 bases from J; bases unmatched to any gene: 13. Looked up from germline, CDR1 is PRHDT and CDR2 is FYEKMQ (reference sequence). This CDR3 comprises 19 residues. CDR3 loop: CASSPRLAGAVDSYNEQFF. Written as DNA, the CDR3 is TGTGCCAGCAGCCCGAGGCTAGCGGGAGCTGTAGACTCCTACAATGAGCAGTTCTTC.

V gene TRBV5-6 combines with J gene TRBJ2-3; 7 nucleotides line up with TRBD2. This CDR3 has 16 amino acids. After removal of 6 bases from V and 0 bases from J, the junction contained 10 bases not matched to a gene. Germline V gene lookup returns CDR1 SGHDT and CDR2 YYEEEE. The CDR3: CASTIGAGASTDTQYF. The CDR3 bases are TGTGCCAGCACCATAGGGGCGGGAGCTAGCACAGATACGCAGTATTTT.

The chain employs TRBV5-6 and TRBJ2-1; 7 nucleotides align to TRBD2. This CDR3 is 16 amino acids long. Germline-derived CDR1 and CDR2 are SGHDT and YYEEEE. The V and J ends lost 4 bases and 0 bases, in that order; junction bases with no gene match: 7. CDR3 in DNA: TGTGCCAGCAGCATCTTGGGGGGGAGCTCCTACAATGAGCAGTTCTTC. Translation: CASSILGGSSYNEQFF. The full variable domain, its missing parts supplied by reference TRBV5-6 and TRBJ2-1, is DAGVTQSPTHLIKTRGQQVTLRCSPKSGHDTVSWYQQALGQGPQFIFQYYEEEERQRGNFPDRFSGHQFPNYSSELNVNALLLGDSALYLCASSILGGSSYNEQFFGPGTRLTVL.

The chain combines TRBV28 with TRBJ1-1; possible D gene TRBD1, 5 bases. Germline CDR1 MDHEN, CDR2 SYDVKM. The CDR3 is 13 residues long. Trimming took off 5 bases at V and 6 bases at J, with 13 bases between the two ends. The CDR3 bases are TGTGCCAGCAGTATCATGTCGGGGCCTGAAGCTTTCTTT. Its protein is CASSIMSGPEAFF.

The rearrangement links TRBV14 to TRBJ1-1; 8 nucleotides align to TRBD1. This CDR3 has 16 amino acids. Losses at the gene ends were 1 base for V and 11 bases for J; bases not matched to a gene: 15. Germline CDR1 is SGHDN and CDR2 is FVKESK. In DNA form, the CDR3 reads TGTGCCAGCAGCCAAGTGATGTCAGGGGGCTCCAGTGAGGCTTTCTTT. It specifies CASSQVMSGGSSEAFF. The variable domain in full, with the rest retrieved from reference TRBV14 and TRBJ1-1, is EAGVTQFPSHSVIEKGQTVTLRCDPISGHDNLYWYRRVMGKEIKFLLHFVKESKQDESGMPNNRFLAERTGGTYSTLKVQPAELEDSGVYFCASSQVMSGGSSEAFFGQGTRLTVV.

The gene calls are TRBV13 and TRBJ1-4; D unresolved. This CDR3 has 12 residues. Trimming took 5 bases from V and 13 from J, leaving 14 bases between them. Looked up from germline, CDR1 is PRHDT and CDR2 is FYEKMQ (reference sequence). CDR3 sequence reads: CASSTRGSGLFF. The DNA of the CDR3 is TGTGCCAGCAGCACCCGGGGATCTGGACTGTTTTTT.

The chain recombines TRBV5-1 with TRBJ2-5; no clear D. The germline V and J ends were trimmed by 2 bases and 0 bases, with 11 bases remaining between them. In germline, CDR1 is SGHRS, CDR2 YFSETQ. This CDR3 is 15 amino acids long. The chain's CDR3 is CASSFQKGDQETQYF. The CDR3 DNA is TGCGCCAGCAGCTTCCAAAAGGGCGACCAAGAGACCCAGTACTTC.

The J gene is TRBJ1-1, the V gene TRBV30, with a possible D match to TRBD1 (5 bases). The CDR3 is made up of 12 amino acids. Between the trimmed V and J ends, which lost 0 bases and 11 bases, there was a span of 13 bases. Germline CDR1 reads GTSNPN; CDR2 reads SVGIG (reference sequence). The chain's CDR3 is CAWSVPPGRAFF. In nucleotides, the CDR3 is TGTGCCTGGAGTGTACCCCCGGGACGGGCTTTCTTT.

The J gene is TRBJ2-2, the V gene TRBV10-1; TRBD2 matches 15 bases. V shed 10 bases and J 0 bases; nucleotides not matched to a gene: 6. The germline CDR1 and CDR2 sequences are WNHNN and SYGVQD (reference sequence). The CDR3 runs 17 residues. Here the CDR3 DNA reads TGCGCCACGCCGGGACTAGCGGGAGGTGCGAACACCGGGGAGCTGTTTTTT. Translated: CATPGLAGGANTGELFF.

The chain carries TRBV5-1 and TRBJ2-5; no reliable D call. Germline V gene lookup returns CDR1 SGHRS and CDR2 YFSETQ. V was shortened by 3 bases and J by 2 bases, with 11 bases between the two germline ends. CDR3 length: 14 residues. For the CDR3, the DNA is TGCGCCAGCAGCTGGGCAGACTTACAAGAGACCCAGTACTTC. Translated: CASSWADLQETQYF.

The chain carries TRBV4-3 and TRBJ1-6; no definite D call. Germline assignment: CDR1 LGHNA and CDR2 YSLEER. V was cut by 5 bases and J by 7 bases, with 9 bases left in between. This CDR3 has 13 residues. The CDR3 region has the DNA TGCGCCAGCAGCGCGACGAGCAATTCACCCCTCCACTTT. It codes for CASSATSNSPLHF.

With regard to this clone: The junction and the germline gene differ at one end; a read error may be behind it. CDR3 region: CSVQEGDTEAFF. As DNA, the CDR3 is TGCAGCGTTCAAGAGGGGGACACTGAAGCTTTCTTT. The chain recombines TRBV29-1 with TRBJ1-1, with a tentative D call TRBD1 (6 bases). The CDR3 is made up of 12 amino acids. Looked up from germline, CDR1 is SQVTM and CDR2 is ANQGSEA.

The J gene is TRBJ1-5, the V gene TRBV27; the match to TRBD1 covers 10 bases. The CDR3 covers 14 residues. Germline V gene sequence: CDR1 MNHEY, CDR2 SMNVEV (reference sequence). V was pared by 6 bases and J by 6 bases, with 5 bases of the junction left unmatched. As DNA, the CDR3 is TGTGCCAGCAGCCCGCGGGACAGGGGTCAGCCCCAGCATTTT. Protein product: CASSPRDRGQPQHF.

The genes are TRBV4-1 and TRBJ2-5, with D possibly matching TRBD2 (5 bases). V lost 0 bases, J lost 5 bases, and 7 bases lay in between. The CDR3 is 13 residues long. Per germline, CDR1 MGHRA and CDR2 YSYEKL. The CDR3 loop reads CASSQDREETQYF. CDR3 DNA: TGCGCCAGCAGCCAAGATAGGGAGGAGACCCAGTACTTC.

The chain links TRBV5-1 to TRBJ1-4; D is perhaps TRBD1 (5 bases). The CDR3 runs 15 residues. Germline-derived CDR1 and CDR2 are SGHRS and YFSETQ. V lost 3 bases and J 6 bases, leaving 15 bases between the germline ends. The CDR3 bases are TGCGCCAGCAGCTCGGGACCTGGAGGAGATGAAAAACTGTTTTTT. It codes for CASSSGPGGDEKLFF.

The J gene is TRBJ1-5, the V gene TRBV28, with D unclear. V dropped 4 bases and J dropped 3 bases, with 1 base sitting between them. CDR3 size: 11 residues. The germline CDR1 and CDR2 sequences are MDHEN and SYDVKM. DNA for the CDR3: TGTGCCAGCAGTTACAATCAGCCCCAGCATTTT. This gives the protein CASSYNQPQHF.

The CDR3 sequence: CASSYNRVGEQYF. CDR3 DNA sequence: TGTGCCAGCAGTTATAACAGGGTCGGTGAGCAGTACTTC. The chain couples TRBV6-6 to TRBJ2-7, with TRBD1 as a possible D gene (6 bases). This CDR3 is 13 amino acids long. The ends were cut back, 3 bases at V and 7 bases at J, with 13 bases in the middle. Germline CDR1 MNHNY, CDR2 SVGAGI (reference sequence).

In this sample, this clone turned up once. J is TRBJ2-3 and V is TRBV18; D is unresolved. CDR3 length: 13 amino acids. V was trimmed by 0 bases and J by 6 bases, leaving 7 bases between them. The germline V gene encodes CDR1 KGHSH and CDR2 LQKENI. CDR3 nucleotide sequence: TGTGCCAGCTCACCACCGCCTACCGATACGCAGTATTTT. Protein: CASSPPPTDTQYF.

This clone was seen just once. The chain employs TRBV20-1 and TRBJ2-3; unclear D gene. Germline V lookup: CDR1 DFQATT, CDR2 SNEGSKA (reference sequence). The CDR3 extends over 11 amino acids. The V end lost 6 bases, the J end lost 2 bases, and 6 bases lay between the germline ends. The CDR3 DNA is TGCAGTGCGTATCACACAGATACGCAGTATTTT. It specifies CSAYHTDTQYF.

The chain joins TRBV7-7 to TRBJ2-2; weak D call: TRBD2 (6 bases). The CDR3 spans 14 residues. The V gene's germline CDR1 is SSHAT and CDR2 FNYEAQ (reference sequence). With 5 bases removed from V and 2 bases from J, the gap between germline ends came to 9 bases. DNA for the CDR3: TGTGCCAGCAGCCATAGCGGTAACACCGGGGAGCTGTTTTTT. Its protein is CASSHSGNTGELFF.

V is TRBV19 and J is TRBJ1-1, with a tentative D call TRBD1 (5 bases). The CDR3 sequence is 16 residues long. Germline V CDR1 and CDR2: LNHDA, SQIVND (reference sequence). Trimming stripped 0 bases from V and 4 bases from J, with 15 bases between. The CDR3 loop reads CASSIDHLGASTEAFF. In DNA form, the CDR3 reads TGTGCCAGTAGTATAGATCATCTCGGGGCGAGCACTGAAGCTTTCTTT.

The genes are TRBV5-1 and TRBJ2-7; 9 nucleotides line up with TRBD2. The V and J ends lost 0 bases and 5 bases, in that order; junction bases with no gene match: 6. There are 15 residues in the CDR3. Per the germline V gene, CDR1 is SGHRS and CDR2 is YFSETQ. CDR3 sequence (DNA): TGCGCCAGCAGCTTGGGGGGCGGGAGGGCCCACGAGCAGTACTTC. Encoded protein: CASSLGGGRAHEQYF.

The V call is TRBV20-1, the J call TRBJ2-1, with D unclear. Germline V CDR1 and CDR2: DFQATT, SNEGSKA (reference sequence). Trimming cost V 6 bases and J 5 bases, with 8 bases left between them. CDR3 size: 11 residues. The CDR3 sequence is CSADHDNEQFF. The CDR3 DNA reads TGCAGTGCGGACCATGACAATGAGCAGTTCTTC.

This clone was detected only once. This chain connects TRBV6-5 to TRBJ2-5; D perhaps matches TRBD1 (6 bases). The V gene's germline CDR1 is MNHEY and CDR2 SVGAGI. Trimming removed 2 bases at V and 2 bases at J, with 6 bases between. This CDR3 has 13 amino acids. This chain's CDR3 is CASSYRGQETQYF. Written as DNA, the CDR3 is TGTGCCAGCAGTTACAGGGGGCAAGAGACCCAGTACTTC.

This chain links TRBV2 with TRBJ2-5; D may correspond to TRBD1 or TRBD2 (5 bases each). The CDR3 is 14 amino acids. Germline values: CDR1 SNHLY, CDR2 FYNNEI. Trimming left V 0 bases short and J 5 bases short, with 10 bases between. CDR3 in DNA: TGTGCCAGCAGTGAAGCGGGACCTGGGGAGACCCAGTACTTC. Amino acids: CASSEAGPGETQYF.

In nucleotides, the CDR3 is TGTGCCAGCATCTCCAGGCGGGGGTCTTACGAGCAGTACTTC. It encodes CASISRRGSYEQYF. The genes are TRBV27 and TRBJ2-7; TRBD2 matches at 7 bases. CDR1 MNHEY and CDR2 SMNVEV come from the germline V gene (reference sequence). CDR3 length: 14 residues. V was clipped by 7 bases and J by 4 bases; unmatched bases: 10.